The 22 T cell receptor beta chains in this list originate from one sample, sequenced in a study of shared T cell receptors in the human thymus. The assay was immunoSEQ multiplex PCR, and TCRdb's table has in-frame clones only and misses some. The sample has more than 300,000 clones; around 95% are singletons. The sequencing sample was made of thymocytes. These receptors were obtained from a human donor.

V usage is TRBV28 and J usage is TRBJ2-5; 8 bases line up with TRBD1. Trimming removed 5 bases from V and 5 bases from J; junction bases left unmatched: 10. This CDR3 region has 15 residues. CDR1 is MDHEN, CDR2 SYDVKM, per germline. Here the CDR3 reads CASSHITGGRETQYF. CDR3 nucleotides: TGTGCCAGCAGTCATATAACAGGGGGGAGGGAGACCCAGTACTTC. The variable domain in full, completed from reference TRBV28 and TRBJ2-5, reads DVKVTQSSRYLVKRTGEKVFLECVQDMDHENMFWYRQDPGLGLRLIYFSYDVKMKEKGDIPEGYSVSREKKERFSLILESASTNQTSMYLCASSHITGGRETQYFGPGTRLLVL.

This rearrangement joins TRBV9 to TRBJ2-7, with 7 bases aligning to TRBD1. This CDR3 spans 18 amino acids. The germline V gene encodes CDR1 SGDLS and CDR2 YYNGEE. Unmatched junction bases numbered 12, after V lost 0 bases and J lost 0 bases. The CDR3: CASSVVSRGWPTSYEQYF. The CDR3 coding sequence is TGTGCCAGCAGCGTAGTCAGCAGGGGGTGGCCAACCTCCTACGAGCAGTACTTC. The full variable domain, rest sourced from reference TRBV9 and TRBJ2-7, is DSGVTQTPKHLITATGQRVTLRCSPRSGDLSVYWYQQSLDQGLQFLIQYYNGEERAKGNILERFSAQQFPDLHSELNLSSLELGDSALYFCASSVVSRGWPTSYEQYFGPGTRLTVT.

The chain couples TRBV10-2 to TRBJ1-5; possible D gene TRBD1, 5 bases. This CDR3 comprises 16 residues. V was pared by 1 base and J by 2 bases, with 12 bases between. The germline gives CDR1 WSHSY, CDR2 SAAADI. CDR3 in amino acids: CASSELGVVGNQPQHF. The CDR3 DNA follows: TGCGCCAGCAGTGAGTTAGGGGTGGTAGGCAATCAGCCCCAGCATTTT.

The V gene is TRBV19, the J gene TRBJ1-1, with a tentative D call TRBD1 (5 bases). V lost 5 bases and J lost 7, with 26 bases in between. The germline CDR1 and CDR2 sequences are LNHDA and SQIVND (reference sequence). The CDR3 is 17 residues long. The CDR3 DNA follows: TGTGCCAGTAGTCTACCGGGACTCCCGCGGGGAATTTTTGAAGCTTTCTTT. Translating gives CASSLPGLPRGIFEAFF.

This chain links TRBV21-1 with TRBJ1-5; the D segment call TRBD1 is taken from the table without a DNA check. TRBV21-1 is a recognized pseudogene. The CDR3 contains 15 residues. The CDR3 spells CASSQPGQGYQPQHF. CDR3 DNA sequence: TGTGCCAGCAGCCAGCCGGGACAGGGGTATCAGCCCCAGCATTTT.

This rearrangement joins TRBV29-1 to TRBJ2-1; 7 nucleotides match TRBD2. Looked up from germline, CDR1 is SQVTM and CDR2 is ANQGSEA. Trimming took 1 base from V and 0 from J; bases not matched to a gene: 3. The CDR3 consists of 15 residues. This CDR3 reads CSVEGLAASYNEQFF. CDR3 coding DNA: TGCAGCGTTGAAGGCCTAGCGGCCTCCTACAATGAGCAGTTCTTC.

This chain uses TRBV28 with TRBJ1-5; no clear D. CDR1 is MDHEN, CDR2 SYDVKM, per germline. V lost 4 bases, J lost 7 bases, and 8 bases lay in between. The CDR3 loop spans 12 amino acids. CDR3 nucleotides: TGTGCCAGCAGTTCCTACCTGCAGCCCCAGCATTTT. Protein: CASSSYLQPQHF.

CDR3 loop: CASSWTSGDPQETQYF. CDR3 nucleotide sequence: TGCGCCAGCAGCTGGACTAGCGGGGACCCCCAAGAGACCCAGTACTTC. The V and J genes are TRBV10-1 and TRBJ2-5, with 12 positions matching TRBD2. The CDR3 extends over 16 amino acids. CDR1 is WNHNN, CDR2 SYGVQD, per germline (reference sequence). V lost 6 bases to trimming and J lost 1 base; unmatched junction nucleotides: 6.

CDR3 sequence (DNA): TGTGCCAGCAGTTTAAAGCAAAACTCTGGGGCCAACGTCCTGACTTTC. Translated: CASSLKQNSGANVLTF. The rearrangement uses TRBV27 and TRBJ2-6; D is unresolved. The CDR3 covers 16 residues. V lost 2 bases and J 0 bases, leaving 8 bases between the germline ends. CDR1 is MNHEY and CDR2 is SMNVEV in the germline V gene (reference sequence).

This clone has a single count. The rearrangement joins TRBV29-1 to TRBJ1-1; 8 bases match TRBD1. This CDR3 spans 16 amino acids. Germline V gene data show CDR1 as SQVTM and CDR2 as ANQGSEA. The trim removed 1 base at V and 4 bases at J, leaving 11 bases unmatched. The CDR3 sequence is CSVEGRTGSVLTEAFF. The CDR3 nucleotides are TGCAGCGTTGAAGGTCGGACAGGGTCGGTTCTCACTGAAGCTTTCTTT.

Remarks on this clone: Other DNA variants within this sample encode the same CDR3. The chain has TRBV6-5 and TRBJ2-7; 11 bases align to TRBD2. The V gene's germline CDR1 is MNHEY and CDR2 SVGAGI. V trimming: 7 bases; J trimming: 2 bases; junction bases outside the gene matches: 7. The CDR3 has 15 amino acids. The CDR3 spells CASNVLAGDPYEQYF. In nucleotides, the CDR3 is TGTGCCAGCAACGTACTAGCGGGAGACCCCTACGAGCAGTACTTC.

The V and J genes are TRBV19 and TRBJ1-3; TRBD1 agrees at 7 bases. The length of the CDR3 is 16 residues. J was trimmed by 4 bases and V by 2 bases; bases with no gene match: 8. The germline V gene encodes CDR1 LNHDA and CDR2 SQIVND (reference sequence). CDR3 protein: CASSIKITGVGNTIYF. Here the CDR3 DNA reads TGTGCCAGTAGTATAAAAATTACAGGGGTCGGAAACACCATATATTTT.

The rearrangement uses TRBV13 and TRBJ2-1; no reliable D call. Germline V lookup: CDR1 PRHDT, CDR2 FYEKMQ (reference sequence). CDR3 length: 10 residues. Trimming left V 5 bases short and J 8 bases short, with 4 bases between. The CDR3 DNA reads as TGTGCCAGCAGCGGAGATGAGCAGTTCTTC. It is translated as CASSGDEQFF.

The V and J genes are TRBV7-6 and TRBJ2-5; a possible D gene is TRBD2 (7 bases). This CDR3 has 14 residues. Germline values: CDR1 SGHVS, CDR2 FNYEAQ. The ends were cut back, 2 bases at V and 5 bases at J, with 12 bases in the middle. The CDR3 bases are TGTGCCAGCAGCTTAAGGACGGGGGGCGAGACCCAGTACTTC. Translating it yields CASSLRTGGETQYF.

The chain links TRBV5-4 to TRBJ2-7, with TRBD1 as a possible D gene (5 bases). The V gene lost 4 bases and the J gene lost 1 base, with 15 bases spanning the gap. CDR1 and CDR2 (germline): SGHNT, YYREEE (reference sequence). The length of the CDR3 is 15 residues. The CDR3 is CASSRLTAFSYEQYF. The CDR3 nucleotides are TGTGCCAGCAGCCGTCTGACAGCCTTTTCCTACGAGCAGTACTTC. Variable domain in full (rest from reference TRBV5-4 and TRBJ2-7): ETGVTQSPTHLIKTRGQQVTLRCSSQSGHNTVSWYQQALGQGPQFIFQYYREEENGRGNFPPRFSGLQFPNYSSELNVNALELDDSALYLCASSRLTAFSYEQYFGPGTRLTVT.

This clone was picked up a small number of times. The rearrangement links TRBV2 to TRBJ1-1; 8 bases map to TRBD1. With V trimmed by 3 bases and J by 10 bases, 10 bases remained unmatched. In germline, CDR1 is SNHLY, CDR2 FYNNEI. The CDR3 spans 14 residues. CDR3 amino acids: CASSDAGRTGSAFF. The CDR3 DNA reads TGTGCCAGCAGTGATGCAGGCCGGACAGGGTCAGCTTTCTTT.

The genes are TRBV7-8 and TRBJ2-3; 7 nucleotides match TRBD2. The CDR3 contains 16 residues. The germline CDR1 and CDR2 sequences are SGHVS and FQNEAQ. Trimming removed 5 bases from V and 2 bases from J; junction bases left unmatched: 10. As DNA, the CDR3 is TGTGCCAGCAGCCCGGTGGCTAGCGGCCCCACAGATACGCAGTATTTT. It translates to CASSPVASGPTDTQYF.

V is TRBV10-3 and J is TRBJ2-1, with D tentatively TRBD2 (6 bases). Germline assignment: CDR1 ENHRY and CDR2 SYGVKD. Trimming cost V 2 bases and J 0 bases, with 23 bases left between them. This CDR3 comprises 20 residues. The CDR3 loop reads CAISEVAVSRPLSSYNEQFF. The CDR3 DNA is TGTGCCATCAGTGAGGTAGCGGTTTCTAGGCCCCTTAGCTCCTACAATGAGCAGTTCTTC.

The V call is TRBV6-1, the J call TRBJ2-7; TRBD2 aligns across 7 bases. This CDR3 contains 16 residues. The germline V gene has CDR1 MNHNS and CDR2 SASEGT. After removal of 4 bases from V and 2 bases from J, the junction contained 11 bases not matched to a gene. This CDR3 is CASSASKREVPYEQYF. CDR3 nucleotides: TGTGCCAGCAGTGCCTCGAAGCGGGAAGTCCCCTACGAGCAGTACTTC.

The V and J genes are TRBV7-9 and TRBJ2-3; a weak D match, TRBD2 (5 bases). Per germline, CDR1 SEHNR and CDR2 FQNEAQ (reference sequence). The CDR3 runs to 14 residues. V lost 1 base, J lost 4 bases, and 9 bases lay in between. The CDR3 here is CASSLETGSDTQYF. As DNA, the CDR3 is TGTGCCAGCAGCTTAGAAACGGGATCAGATACGCAGTATTTT.

CDR3 loop: CASSEVASYEQYF. The DNA of the CDR3 is TGTGCCAGCAGTGAAGTCGCATCCTACGAGCAGTACTTC. The chain combines TRBV6-1 with TRBJ2-5; D is ambiguous. The assigned J gene may be wrong: the sequence end matches TRBJ2-7 better. This CDR3 has 13 residues. Germline lookup yields CDR1 MNHNS and CDR2 SASEGT.

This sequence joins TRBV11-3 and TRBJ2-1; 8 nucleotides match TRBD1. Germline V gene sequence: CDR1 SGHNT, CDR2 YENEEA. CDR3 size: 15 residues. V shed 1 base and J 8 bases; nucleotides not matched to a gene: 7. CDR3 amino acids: CASSLGRDRWDEQFF. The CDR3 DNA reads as TGTGCCAGCAGCTTAGGGCGGGACAGGTGGGATGAGCAGTTCTTC.